These 23 T cell receptor beta chains originate from one sample sequenced in a study of blood T cells in healthy people across ages. Next came a second PCR, run for about 7 to 12 cycles, which used a sample-barcoded 5' primer along with a J-beta primer mix. TCRdb ran MiXCR on the 5' RACE reads and lists one entry per CDR3 protein. This table has about 1.5 million distinct CDR3 sequences, approximately 43% appearing once. Sequencing was carried out using blood. These receptor sequences come from a woman under 30 in good health.

This clonotype appeared a single time. The chain links TRBV7-9 to TRBJ2-1, with D unresolved. Trimming removed 5 bases from V and 2 bases from J, with 13 bases in between. This CDR3 is built from 15 residues. From germline, CDR1 is SEHNR and CDR2 FQNEAQ (reference sequence). CDR3 sequence: CASSPPDATYNEQFF. The CDR3 DNA is TGTGCCAGCAGCCCCCCGGACGCAACCTACAATGAGCAGTTCTTC.

V usage is TRBV4-1 and J usage is TRBJ2-2; D not certain. V was trimmed by 1 base and J by 5 bases, leaving 14 bases between them. Germline V CDR1 and CDR2: MGHRA, YSYEKL. CDR3 length equals 16 residues. CDR3 sequence: CASSQAMGLLTGELFF. In nucleotides, the CDR3 is TGCGCCAGCAGCCAAGCGATGGGCCTACTAACCGGGGAGCTGTTTTTT.

The chain joins TRBV6-2 or TRBV6-3 to TRBJ2-1; 8 bases fit TRBD2. This CDR3 is 16 amino acids long. Germline CDR1 MNHEY, CDR2 SVGEGT. The V gene end was trimmed by 2 bases and the J gene end by 3 bases; junction bases not matched to a gene: 6. The CDR3 sequence is CASSYTGTRFYNEQFF. The CDR3 region has the DNA TGTGCCAGCAGTTACACCGGGACTAGGTTCTACAATGAGCAGTTCTTC.

In its sample, this clonotype was seen once. The V gene is TRBV3-1, the J gene TRBJ2-7; 8 positions agree with TRBD1. CDR1 is LGHDT and CDR2 is YNNKEL in the germline V gene (reference sequence). J was trimmed by 10 bases and V by 1 base; bases with no gene match: 6. The CDR3 is 13 residues long. CDR3 sequence (DNA): TGTGCCAGCAGCCAAGTCGGGACAGGTCTTCAGTACTTC. This gives the protein CASSQVGTGLQYF.

This clonotype was counted only a few times. V is TRBV29-1 and J is TRBJ2-5; possible D gene TRBD1, 5 bases. Germline CDR1 SQVTM, CDR2 ANQGSEA. V gave up 4 bases and J gave up 4 bases, with 16 bases separating them. This CDR3 region has 14 residues. The CDR3 DNA sequence: TGCAGCGTTGGAGGACACCAAGCGTTAGAGACCCAGTACTTC. It specifies CSVGGHQALETQYF. Full variable domain (rest looked up from reference TRBV29-1 and TRBJ2-5): SAVISQKPSRDICQRGTSLTIQCQVDSQVTMMFWYRQQPGQSLTLIATANQGSEATYESGFVIDKFPISRPNLTFSTLTVSNMSPEDSSIYLCSVGGHQALETQYFGPGTRLLVL.

Concerning this clonotype: A much larger clone is a single base away; this may be a read error. The chain is built from TRBV25-1 and TRBJ1-2; D unclear. V shed 1 base and J shed 3 bases, with 3 bases lying between them. This CDR3 is built from 12 residues. Germline V gene data show CDR1 as MGHDK and CDR2 as SYGVNS. Written as DNA, the CDR3 is TGTGCCAGCAGTGAATGGGACTATGGCTACACCTTC. Translating gives CASSEWDYGYTF.

V is TRBV7-2 and J is TRBJ2-1; D tentatively fits TRBD1 or TRBD2 (5 bases each). The V gene lost 4 bases and the J gene lost 0 bases, with 10 bases spanning the gap. The CDR3 is made up of 15 amino acids. Per germline, CDR1 SGHTA and CDR2 FQGNSA. For the CDR3, the DNA is TGTGCCAGCAGCTGGGGGTATAGCTCCTACAATGAGCAGTTCTTC. It translates to CASSWGYSSYNEQFF.

This clonotype was counted ten times or more. The CDR3 here is CSARDSGTDYNEQFF. The CDR3 DNA reads as TGCAGTGCTAGAGATTCCGGGACCGACTACAATGAGCAGTTCTTC. The chain is built from TRBV20-1 and TRBJ2-1; the D call may be TRBD1 or TRBD2 (5 bases each). The V end lost 0 bases, the J end lost 3 bases, and 12 bases lay between the germline ends. CDR3 length: 15 amino acids. Germline CDR1 and CDR2: DFQATT and SNEGSKA (reference sequence).

The V call is TRBV29-1, the J call TRBJ2-2; no clear D. Germline lookup yields CDR1 SQVTM and CDR2 ANQGSEA. The CDR3 is 14 amino acids. Trimming pared 4 bases from V and 5 bases from J, leaving 14 bases between. The CDR3 bases are TGCAGCGTTGTTGCTTTGGGTGGAACCGGGGAGCTGTTTTTT. Its protein product is CSVVALGGTGELFF.

V usage is TRBV6-2 or TRBV6-3 and J usage is TRBJ2-7; either TRBD1 or TRBD2 may supply D (5 bases each). CDR1 MNHEY and CDR2 SVGEGT come from the germline V gene. The CDR3 has 15 amino acids. V dropped 6 bases and J dropped 0 bases, with 15 bases sitting between them. The CDR3 region has the DNA TGTGCCAGCAGGAACTCCGGGACCGTCTCCTACGAGCAGTACTTC. Translating it yields CASRNSGTVSYEQYF.

There are a few counts of this clonotype. The rearrangement uses TRBV27 and TRBJ2-7; 9 bases line up with TRBD1. The CDR3 covers 14 residues. The germline gives CDR1 MNHEY, CDR2 SMNVEV (reference sequence). J gave up 6 bases and V 5 bases, and 8 bases lay outside the gene matches. The CDR3 sequence: CASSPRQGVSEQYF. The CDR3, as DNA: TGTGCCAGCAGTCCCCGACAGGGGGTTTCCGAGCAGTACTTC.

The rearrangement links TRBV5-6 to TRBJ1-2; no definite D call. CDR3 size: 13 residues. Germline V gives CDR1 SGHDT, CDR2 YYEEEE. Trimming took off 4 bases at V and 7 bases at J, with 14 bases between the two ends. CDR3 residues: CASSVTVICGYTF. CDR3 nucleotide sequence: TGTGCCAGCAGCGTCACGGTCATATGTGGCTACACCTTC.

The rearrangement links TRBV7-2 to TRBJ2-6, with D perhaps matching TRBD1 or TRBD2 (5 bases each). V lost 2 bases, J lost 0 bases, and 14 bases lay in between. Germline assignment: CDR1 SGHTA and CDR2 FQGNSA. The CDR3 is 18 amino acids. The CDR3 region is CASSLLGRASSGANVLTF. The CDR3 DNA follows: TGTGCCAGCAGCTTATTGGGACGGGCTAGCTCTGGGGCCAACGTCCTGACTTTC.

The sample holds a few counts of this clonotype. This rearrangement joins TRBV11-2 to TRBJ1-2; no definite D call. V dropped 0 bases and J dropped 4 bases, with 15 bases sitting between them. The length of the CDR3 is 16 residues. From germline, CDR1 is SGHAT and CDR2 FQNNGV. CDR3 sequence: CASSLEYSAASYGYTF. The CDR3 DNA is TGTGCCAGCAGCTTAGAATACTCAGCCGCCTCCTATGGCTACACCTTC.

This clonotype was counted a few times. The chain couples TRBV6-1 to TRBJ2-5, with 7 bases aligning to TRBD1. Germline V gene sequence: CDR1 MNHNS, CDR2 SASEGT. The trim removed 4 bases at V and 3 bases at J, leaving 14 bases unmatched. The CDR3 consists of 17 residues. The CDR3 reads CASSGPDRFVSEETQYF. The CDR3 nucleotides read TGTGCCAGCAGTGGCCCGGACAGGTTTGTTTCAGAAGAGACCCAGTACTTC.

J is TRBJ2-1 and V is TRBV5-1, with TRBD2 matching 9 bases. The CDR3 is 15 amino acids. Germline V gene sequence: CDR1 SGHRS, CDR2 YFSETQ. Trimming cost V 2 bases and J 7 bases; bases outside gene matches: 7. As DNA, the CDR3 is TGCGCCAGCAGCTTCCTAGCGGGGTCAGGGAATGAGCAGTTCTTC. Its translation is CASSFLAGSGNEQFF.

The CDR3 here is CATSDLENNEQYF. CDR3 coding DNA: TGTGCCACCAGTGATTTGGAGAACAATGAGCAGTACTTC. The V call is TRBV24-1, the J call TRBJ2-5; D unresolved. Germline V lookup: CDR1 KGHDR, CDR2 SFDVKD. Trimming took 0 bases from V and 11 from J, leaving 12 bases between them. This CDR3 has 13 amino acids.

The CDR3 DNA follows: TGCGCCAGCAGCCAAGAAACAAGGGGAGCTAACTATGGCTACACCTTC. This translates into CASSQETRGANYGYTF. V is TRBV4-1 and J is TRBJ1-2; D perhaps matches TRBD1 (5 bases). Germline CDR1 MGHRA, CDR2 YSYEKL. The CDR3 runs 16 residues. Trimming took 0 bases from V and 0 from J, leaving 11 bases between them.

This sequence joins TRBV27 and TRBJ2-1, with D possibly matching TRBD2 (6 bases). TRBJ2-7 matches the DNA end more closely, so the J call is doubtful. Germline values: CDR1 MNHEY, CDR2 SMNVEV (reference sequence). This CDR3 has 15 amino acids. The CDR3 sequence: CASSAGSSSYNEQYF. The CDR3, as DNA: TGTGCCAGCAGTGCGGGGTCGAGCTCCTACAATGAGCAGTACTTC.

The gene calls are TRBV7-2 and TRBJ1-2; 8 bases agree with TRBD1. Germline V gene data show CDR1 as SGHTA and CDR2 as FQGNSA. The CDR3 is 16 amino acids. V trimming: 0 bases; J trimming: 4 bases; junction bases outside the gene matches: 7. CDR3 nucleotide sequence: TGTGCCAGCAGCTTAGCGGGGCAGGGGGCGGGCTATGGCTACACCTTC. It encodes CASSLAGQGAGYGYTF. The full variable domain, completed using reference TRBV7-2 and TRBJ1-2, is GAGVSQSPSNKVTEKGKDVELRCDPISGHTALYWYRQSLGQGLEFLIYFQGNSAPDKSGLPSDRFSAERTGGSVSTLTIQRTQQEDSAVYLCASSLAGQGAGYGYTFGSGTRLTVV.

This clonotype has just one count. The V and J genes are TRBV13 and TRBJ1-2, with no clear D. The germline V and J ends were trimmed by 2 bases and 4 bases, with 17 bases remaining between them. There are 16 residues in the CDR3. The germline gives CDR1 PRHDT, CDR2 FYEKMQ (reference sequence). As DNA, the CDR3 is TGTGCCAGCAGCTTACAGTTTGGGGTTTACCGCTATGGCTACACCTTC. Translated: CASSLQFGVYRYGYTF.

The J gene is TRBJ1-1, the V gene TRBV12-3 or TRBV12-4; 7 bases are a match to TRBD1. V was clipped by 7 bases and J by 10 bases; unmatched bases: 9. The CDR3 has 12 residues. The CDR3 nucleotides are TGTGCCAGCACTCTAGGGGGCCATCCAGCTTTCTTT. It translates to CASTLGGHPAFF.

The rearrangement links TRBV5-1 to TRBJ2-7; D is perhaps TRBD1 (6 bases). Germline loops: CDR1 SGHRS, CDR2 YFSETQ. Trimming shortened V by 5 bases and J by 6 bases, and 24 bases separated the two germline ends. The CDR3 consists of 16 residues. The CDR3 sequence is CASSPLRGQSRCEQYF. The CDR3 DNA sequence: TGCGCCAGCAGTCCCCTGCGCGGACAGTCCCGGTGCGAGCAGTACTTC.